This T cell receptor beta chain was retrieved from a study of regulatory T cells in long-lasting Graves disease. Turning to the study itself: Newly diagnosed Graves' patients took antithyroid drugs under 3 months.

Study-wide results and caveats: Persistent Graves' patients possessed reduced TCR diversity relative to recently diagnosed ones.

This clonotype was picked up a small number of times. Its antigen is currently unknown. The time point denotes: newly diagnosed GD, antithyroid drugs for less than 3 months. Preparation of the TCR library used RNA extracted from PBMCs. V dropped 1 base and J dropped 1 base, with 11 bases sitting between them. CDR1 is LNHNV, CDR2 YYDKDF, per germline (reference sequence). The CDR3 has 16 residues. With iRepertoire HTBI primers and Arm-PCR of CDR3 regions, TCR beta libraries were built. TCRdb independently ran MiXCR on the multiplex PCR reads; one entry per CDR3 protein. Among about 210,000 distinct CDR3 sequences listed, roughly 19% were seen once. The data also belong to a second study, concerning T cells in Graves' hyperthyroidism and ophthalmopathy. As that study records: Diagnosis of hyperthyroidism was new in patients aged 18 to 65, and its duration was under 2 months. Exclusion of a patient resulted from uncontrolled infection, other autoimmune disease, pregnancy or lactation.

This sequence originates from a woman younger than 45 with Graves disease. The J gene is TRBJ2-4, the V gene TRBV15, with D perhaps matching TRBD1 (6 bases). Sequencing was performed on peripheral blood mononuclear cells (PBMCs), taken at new diagnosis, from a patient treated with antithyroid drugs. CDR3 loop: CATSRGGQGAKNIQYF. The CDR3 coding sequence is TGTGCCACCAGCAGAGGCGGGCAGGGGGCCAAAAACATTCAGTACTTC.